Below are 19 T cell receptor beta chains sequenced from a single sample in a study of cytomegalovirus exposure and HLA in healthy donors. It was with 60 Vbeta and 13 Jbeta primers that the PCR ran. Clones were sequenced by immunoSEQ multiplex PCR, and TCRdb holds only the in-frame ones, with some missing. The sample holds 83,000 or so clones; under 80% are singletons and the top ten take around 9.1%. Sequenced sample: PBMCs. Every receptor here comes from a man aged 25-45 years in good health and CMV-seropositive.

V gene TRBV7-2 combines with J gene TRBJ1-4, with TRBD1 matching 9 bases. J gave up 8 bases and V 2 bases, and 3 bases lay outside the gene matches. In germline, CDR1 is SGHTA, CDR2 FQGNSA. The CDR3 covers 14 residues. The CDR3 DNA is TGTGCCAGCAGCTTATCGGGACAGGGCGAAAAACTGTTTTTT. Translation gives CASSLSGQGEKLFF.

The rearrangement joins TRBV27 to TRBJ1-1; D call uncertain. The V end was cut by 3 bases, the J end by 1 base, with 9 bases between. The CDR3 totals 14 residues. The V gene's germline CDR1 is MNHEY and CDR2 SMNVEV (reference sequence). The CDR3 region has the DNA TGTGCCAGCAGTTTTGCTCCAGAGAACACTGAAGCTTTCTTT. Protein product: CASSFAPENTEAFF.

This clone was seen more than once but under ten times. The V and J genes are TRBV7-9 and TRBJ2-1, with TRBD1 as a possible D gene (6 bases). Trimming stripped 5 bases from V and 5 bases from J, with 7 bases between. CDR1 SEHNR and CDR2 FQNEAQ come from the germline V gene (reference sequence). This CDR3 has 12 residues. In DNA, the CDR3 is TGTGCCAGCAGCAGGACAGACAATGAGCAGTTCTTC. Residues: CASSRTDNEQFF.

This clone was counted a single time. The chain has TRBV30 and TRBJ2-2; 8 positions agree with TRBD1. The CDR3 has 16 amino acids. After removal of 1 base from V and 6 bases from J, the junction contained 10 bases not matched to a gene. Germline-derived CDR1 and CDR2 are GTSNPN and SVGIG (reference sequence). The CDR3 DNA reads as TGTGCCTGGAGTGCAATGACAGGGGCGAGGGCCGGGGAGCTGTTTTTT. Translating it yields CAWSAMTGARAGELFF. Variable domain in full (rest from reference TRBV30 and TRBJ2-2): SQTIHQWPATLVQPVGSPLSLECTVEGTSNPNLYWYRQAAGRGLQLLFYSVGIGQISSEVPQNLSASRPQDRQFILSSKKLLLSDSGFYLCAWSAMTGARAGELFFGEGSRLTVL.

The chain couples TRBV28 to TRBJ2-3, with a weak D call TRBD1 (6 bases). V dropped 4 bases and J dropped 3 bases, with 14 bases sitting between them. The CDR3 consists of 15 residues. From germline, CDR1 is MDHEN and CDR2 SYDVKM. The CDR3 nucleotides read TGTGCCAGCAGTTCTACAGGGTTGGGAACAGATACGCAGTATTTT. Residues: CASSSTGLGTDTQYF.

A single count supports this clone. CDR3 bases: TGTGCCAGCAGCCCGGGACTCATGAACACCGGGGAGCTGTTTTTT. This gives the protein CASSPGLMNTGELFF. The V gene is TRBV11-3, the J gene TRBJ2-2; tentative D call: TRBD2 (6 bases). Germline V CDR1 and CDR2: SGHNT, YENEEA. The germline V and J ends were trimmed by 5 bases and 1 base, with 11 bases remaining between them. This CDR3 spans 15 amino acids.

The table lists this clone with a count of one. The CDR3 sequence is CASSTPPQGGDYGYTF. The DNA of the CDR3 is TGTGCCAGTAGTACCCCCCCGCAGGGAGGGGACTATGGCTACACCTTC. The chain employs TRBV19 and TRBJ1-2; D possibly corresponds to TRBD1 (5 bases). Germline V gene data show CDR1 as LNHDA and CDR2 as SQIVND (reference sequence). V gave up 4 bases and J gave up 3 bases, with 18 bases separating them. CDR3 size: 16 residues.

The V and J genes are TRBV2 and TRBJ1-5; D is perhaps TRBD1 (6 bases). With 6 bases removed from V and 1 base from J, the gap between germline ends came to 13 bases. CDR3 size: 15 residues. CDR1 SNHLY and CDR2 FYNNEI come from the germline V gene. As DNA, the CDR3 is TGTGCCAGCAGAGGACAGAGCTTCAGCAATCAGCCCCAGCATTTT. This gives the protein CASRGQSFSNQPQHF.

The rearrangement links TRBV5-4 to TRBJ2-1; D might be TRBD1 (6 bases). The CDR3 loop spans 16 amino acids. CDR1 SGHNT and CDR2 YYREEE come from the germline V gene (reference sequence). Between the trimmed V and J ends, which lost 1 base and 6 bases, there was a span of 17 bases. The CDR3 DNA reads as TGTGCCAGCAGCTTGACTTTAGGACAGCTGTTCAATGAGCAGTTCTTC. Residues: CASSLTLGQLFNEQFF.

The gene calls are TRBV6-5 and TRBJ1-2; possibly TRBD1 for D (6 bases). The germline V and J ends were trimmed by 5 bases and 4 bases, with 14 bases remaining between them. CDR1 is MNHEY and CDR2 is SVGAGI in the germline V gene. The CDR3 sequence is 14 residues long. CDR3 sequence: CASSRLGGAYGYTF. For the CDR3, the DNA is TGTGCCAGCAGTAGGCTCGGGGGGGCCTATGGCTACACCTTC.

This clone was seen a few times. CDR3 sequence reads: CASSIIQGVPYNEQFF. The DNA for the CDR3 is TGTGCCAGCAGTATCATACAGGGGGTCCCCTACAATGAGCAGTTCTTC. The J gene is TRBJ2-1, the V gene TRBV28; 8 bases align to TRBD1. V lost 5 bases and J lost 2; bases outside the gene matches: 8. The CDR3 is 16 amino acids. The germline gives CDR1 MDHEN, CDR2 SYDVKM.

This clone came up a few times. CDR3 protein: CASSLGDRDTEAFF. The CDR3 DNA follows: TGTGCCAGCAGCTTGGGGGACAGGGACACTGAAGCTTTCTTT. The chain recombines TRBV5-4 with TRBJ1-1; 9 bases fit TRBD1. Germline trimming cut 0 bases from V and 3 bases from J; bases unmatched to any gene: 0. Looked up from germline, CDR1 is SGHNT and CDR2 is YYREEE (reference sequence). The CDR3 sequence is 14 residues long.

By frequency in the sample, this clone is medium-sized (0.01 to 0.1%). J is TRBJ1-2 and V is TRBV4-1; D is uncertain. Trimming took off 4 bases at V and 4 bases at J, with 10 bases between the two ends. In germline, CDR1 is MGHRA, CDR2 YSYEKL. CDR3 length: 13 residues. The CDR3 sequence: CASSPREPYGYTF. The CDR3 DNA sequence: TGCGCCAGCAGCCCCCGGGAGCCCTATGGCTACACCTTC.

The chain uses TRBV15 and TRBJ2-1; perhaps TRBD2 as D (5 bases). The CDR3 length is 12 residues. Germline V gene sequence: CDR1 LNHNV, CDR2 YYDKDF (reference sequence). V dropped 4 bases and J dropped 4 bases, with 5 bases sitting between them. As DNA, the CDR3 is TGTGCCACCAGCATAGCGTACAATGAGCAGTTCTTC. Its translation is CATSIAYNEQFF.

The chain employs TRBV6-4 and TRBJ2-7; D perhaps matches TRBD1 (5 bases). CDR1 is MRHNA and CDR2 is SNTAGT in the germline V gene. The V gene lost 3 bases and the J gene lost 7 bases, with 19 bases spanning the gap. The CDR3 has 15 amino acids. The CDR3 loop is CASSEARQTYEEQYF. The DNA for the CDR3 is TGTGCCAGCAGTGAAGCGAGACAGACCTACGAAGAGCAGTACTTC.

This chain uses TRBV6-1 with TRBJ2-7; 10 nucleotides align to TRBD1. CDR1 MNHNS and CDR2 SASEGT come from the germline V gene. The CDR3 consists of 20 residues. V gave up 0 bases and J gave up 5 bases; unmatched junction bases: 19. The CDR3 is CASSEALLGFGFGTGDEQYF. The DNA for the CDR3 is TGTGCCAGCAGTGAAGCGCTCCTGGGCTTTGGATTTGGGACAGGGGACGAGCAGTACTTC.

This clone was detected once. The chain has TRBV15 and TRBJ1-2, with 7 nucleotides matching TRBD1. The CDR3 totals 14 residues. Germline V gene lookup returns CDR1 LNHNV and CDR2 YYDKDF (reference sequence). Trimming took 2 bases from V and 8 from J; bases not matched to a gene: 8. The CDR3 loop reads CATSRRWQGDGYTF. The CDR3 DNA reads as TGTGCCACCAGCAGAAGGTGGCAGGGGGACGGCTACACCTTC.

The rearrangement uses TRBV7-3 and TRBJ2-1; 8 bases fit TRBD2. The CDR3 consists of 17 residues. CDR1 is SGHTA, CDR2 FQGTGA, per germline. The J segment lost 7 bases and the V segment lost 2 bases, leaving 13 bases of the junction unmatched. The CDR3 DNA reads TGTGCCAGCAGCTTAGGAATAATAGCGGGGCGGACAAATGAGCAGTTCTTC. As protein: CASSLGIIAGRTNEQFF.

The chain links TRBV30 to TRBJ2-3; D is unresolved. The germline CDR1 and CDR2 sequences are GTSNPN and SVGIG (reference sequence). Trimming took 4 bases from V and 0 from J, leaving 11 bases between them. The CDR3 sequence is 14 residues long. CDR3 DNA sequence: TGTGCCTGGAATGGAGCAGCTAGCACAGATACGCAGTATTTT. It specifies CAWNGAASTDTQYF.